This T cell receptor beta chain derives from a study of CD8+ T cells in alopecia areata. Study findings and constraints: Especially in alopecia totalis/universalis, lesional scalp showed greater clonality than normal scalp did.

As concerns this clone: Its antigen is as yet unknown.

Reverse transcribed after extraction, RNA yielded cDNA as the sequencing template. Sequencing was performed with immunoSEQ multiplex PCR; in TCRdb, only in-frame clones are kept and a portion is missing. In the table there are some 170,000 clones, roughly 63% of which are singletons. V lost 0 bases to trimming and J lost 3 bases, with 14 bases between them. The CDR3 consists of 15 residues. CDR1 and CDR2 (germline): GTSNPN, SVGIG (reference sequence). Sequenced here: CD4+ T cells sorted from blood, sampled at week 0. The chain is built from TRBV30 and TRBJ1-2; possible D gene TRBD1, 5 bases. The source of this sequence is a human donor with alopecia areata. CDR3 nucleotide sequence: TGTGCCTGGAGTGTATCAGGGTCGGGGTACTATGGCTACACCTTC. Its translation: CAWSVSGSGYYGYTF.